This T cell receptor (beta chain) was retrieved from a study of identical twins. The CDR3 extends over 12 amino acids. Germline V gene lookup returns CDR1 SNHLY and CDR2 FYNNEI. With 7 bases removed from V and 7 bases from J, the gap between germline ends came to 11 bases. A single record per CDR3 protein comes from TCRdb applying MiXCR to the 5' RACE reads. The table records approximately 600,000 distinct CDR3 sequences, 9% to 10% of them present only once. These data were likewise used in another study, on yellow fever vaccine responses in identical twins.

The gene calls are TRBV2 and TRBJ2-1; D possibly corresponds to TRBD1 (5 bases). Sequencing was done on a sample of PBMCs. The sequence was obtained from a woman in her late teens or twenties in good health. CDR3 sequence reads: CASTKQGNEQFF. CDR3 nucleotide sequence: TGTGCCAGCACCAAGCAGGGAAATGAGCAGTTCTTC.